The sequence of this TCR beta chain was determined in a study of T-cell reconstitution after alpha-beta-depleted transplantation in children. Study-wide results and caveats: From surviving recipient T cells and thymic progenitors came the high day-60 TCRbeta diversity observed in some patients.

This clonotype was seen repeatedly, ten times or more. Its specificity is not known. Preparation of the TCRbeta library involved a method that used unique molecular identifiers. One entry per CDR3 protein results from TCRdb running MiXCR on the PCR reads. The data hold some 550,000 distinct CDR3 sequences, with 23% observed a single time. The length of the CDR3 is 12 residues. V lost 5 bases and J 4 bases, leaving 11 bases between the germline ends. Per the germline V gene, CDR1 is GTSNPN and CDR2 is SVGIG (reference sequence). The clonotype originates from a boy younger than two who had a stem cell transplant for acute myeloid leukemia, so the T cells may come from the graft donor. The sample was PBMCs, mostly from graft donor cells, taken 360 days after TCRalphabeta/CD19-depleted stem cell transplant. The J gene is TRBJ1-2, the V gene TRBV30; D is possibly TRBD1 (5 bases). The CDR3 nucleotides are TGTGCCTGGGCCGGGACCCCCTATGGCTACACCTTC. Translating it yields CAWAGTPYGYTF. The whole variable domain, remainder taken from reference TRBV30 and TRBJ1-2, is SQTIHQWPATLVQPVGSPLSLECTVEGTSNPNLYWYRQAAGRGLQLLFYSVGIGQISSEVPQNLSASRPQDRQFILSSKKLLLSDSGFYLCAWAGTPYGYTFGSGTRLTVV.